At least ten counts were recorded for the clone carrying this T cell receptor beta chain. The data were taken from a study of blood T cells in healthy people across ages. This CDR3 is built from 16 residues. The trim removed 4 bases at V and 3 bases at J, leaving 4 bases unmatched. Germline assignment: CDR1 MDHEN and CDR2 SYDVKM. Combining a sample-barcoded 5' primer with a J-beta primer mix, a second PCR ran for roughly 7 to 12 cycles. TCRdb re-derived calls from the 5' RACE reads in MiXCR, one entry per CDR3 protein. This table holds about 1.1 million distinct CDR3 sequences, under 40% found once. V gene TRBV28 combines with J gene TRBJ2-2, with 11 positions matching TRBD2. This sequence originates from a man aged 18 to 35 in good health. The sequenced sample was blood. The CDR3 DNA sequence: TGTGCCAGCAGTTACCGACTAGCGGGGCACACCGGGGAGCTGTTTTTT. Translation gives CASSYRLAGHTGELFF.